The 19 T cell receptor beta chains in this list originate from one sample, sequenced in a study of T cell repertoires in cytomegalovirus infection. From the reads, TCRdb called clonotypes with MiXCR, one entry per CDR3 protein. The sample yields around 430,000 distinct CDR3 sequences, under 45% seen once. For these receptors, no antigen is known. This material consisted of cultured PBMCs, taken from culture after CMV antigen stimulation. These receptors came from a human donor in good health (CMV status not recorded). Some clones in this sample may be carry-over from other donors' samples.

This clonotype occurred once. The chain couples TRBV10-3 to TRBJ2-3; 10 bases line up with TRBD2. The CDR3 runs 16 residues. Germline loops: CDR1 ENHRY, CDR2 SYGVKD. V shed 3 bases, J shed 6 bases, and the junction held 9 bases outside the gene matches. CDR3 in amino acids: CAISDPTSGSGDTQYF. CDR3 sequence (DNA): TGTGCCATCAGTGATCCGACTAGCGGGTCGGGGGATACGCAGTATTTT.

The gene calls are TRBV27 and TRBJ1-1, with TRBD1 matching 10 bases. The CDR3 runs to 14 residues. CDR1 MNHEY and CDR2 SMNVEV come from the germline V gene (reference sequence). V was clipped by 5 bases and J by 8 bases; unmatched bases: 8. The DNA of the CDR3 is TGTGCCAGCAGTCCGGGACAGGGGAGGTTGGAAGCTTTCTTT. Encoded protein: CASSPGQGRLEAFF.

The chain employs TRBV3-1 and TRBJ1-5; D is ambiguous. The germline gives CDR1 LGHDT, CDR2 YNNKEL (reference sequence). The CDR3 length is 13 residues. V shed 3 bases and J shed 9 bases, with 12 bases lying between them. Here the CDR3 reads CASSHRIGVPQHF. The CDR3 coding sequence is TGTGCCAGCAGCCATCGAATCGGTGTGCCCCAGCATTTT.

The chain uses TRBV12-3 or TRBV12-4 and TRBJ2-4; D call uncertain. The ends were cut back, 0 bases at V and 5 bases at J, with 2 bases in the middle. The CDR3 runs to 12 residues. CDR3 DNA: TGTGCCAGCAGTTTAGCTGAAAACATTCAGTACTTC. Encoded protein: CASSLAENIQYF.

This clonotype has a count of ten or more. The chain has TRBV7-2 and TRBJ2-3, with 10 nucleotides matching TRBD2. CDR3 length: 13 residues. Germline assignment: CDR1 SGHTA and CDR2 FQGNSA. V gave up 9 bases and J gave up 4 bases; unmatched junction bases: 4. CDR3 sequence reads: CASSGRLSDTQYF. The DNA for the CDR3 is TGTGCCAGTAGCGGGAGGCTCTCAGATACGCAGTATTTT.

This clonotype was seen just once. V gene TRBV20-1 combines with J gene TRBJ2-5, with TRBD2 matching 9 bases. The ends lost 4 bases at V and 1 base at J; junction bases unmatched: 4. CDR3 length: 14 residues. Germline values: CDR1 DFQATT, CDR2 SNEGSKA (reference sequence). The chain's CDR3 is CSATPGLAQETQYF. CDR3 nucleotides: TGCAGTGCTACACCGGGACTAGCCCAAGAGACCCAGTACTTC.

This clonotype was counted at least ten times. The chain carries TRBV12-3 or TRBV12-4 and TRBJ2-6, with D possibly being TRBD1 or TRBD2 (5 bases each). V was clipped by 3 bases and J by 4 bases, with 10 bases between them. The CDR3 has 15 amino acids. The CDR3 reads CASSFRGAGANVLTF. As DNA, the CDR3 is TGTGCCAGCAGTTTTAGAGGGGCAGGGGCCAACGTCCTGACTTTC.

The chain recombines TRBV20-1 with TRBJ1-5; 7 bases align to TRBD1. Germline V gene lookup returns CDR1 DFQATT and CDR2 SNEGSKA (reference sequence). The trim removed 0 bases at V and 6 bases at J, leaving 5 bases unmatched. The CDR3 has 14 residues. Here the CDR3 reads CSARDNRGGQPQHF. For the CDR3, the DNA is TGCAGTGCTAGAGACAACAGGGGTGGTCAGCCCCAGCATTTT.

This clonotype came up a few times. V usage is TRBV6-1 and J usage is TRBJ2-3; no firm D call. Germline CDR1 reads MNHNS; CDR2 reads SASEGT. The CDR3 loop spans 19 amino acids. V lost 0 bases and J 6 bases, leaving 25 bases between the germline ends. CDR3 sequence reads: CASSEAAGPLAGPGDTQYF. CDR3 DNA: TGTGCCAGCAGTGAAGCTGCCGGCCCCTTGGCAGGACCCGGGGATACGCAGTATTTT.

This clonotype was observed a handful of times. V usage is TRBV6-2 or TRBV6-3 and J usage is TRBJ2-1; TRBD1 or TRBD2 may be the D gene (6 bases each). From germline, CDR1 is MNHEY and CDR2 SVGEGT. CDR3 length: 16 amino acids. The V and J ends lost 7 bases and 5 bases respectively, with 21 bases between them. CDR3 sequence reads: CASISARGAGDNEQFF. CDR3 in DNA: TGTGCCAGCATTTCGGCCAGGGGAGCGGGTGACAATGAGCAGTTCTTC.

The chain is built from TRBV5-1 and TRBJ2-7; a possible D gene is TRBD1 (6 bases). Germline V gene lookup returns CDR1 SGHRS and CDR2 YFSETQ. The CDR3 length is 15 residues. Trimming took off 0 bases at V and 0 bases at J, with 10 bases between the two ends. The CDR3 reads CASSLEGTFSYEQYF. The CDR3, as DNA: TGCGCCAGCAGCTTGGAAGGGACATTCTCCTACGAGCAGTACTTC.

In its sample, this clonotype was seen a few times. This chain joins TRBV27 and TRBJ2-7; possibly TRBD2 for D (5 bases). CDR1 MNHEY and CDR2 SMNVEV come from the germline V gene (reference sequence). Between the trimmed V and J ends, which lost 4 bases and 0 bases, there was a span of 13 bases. This CDR3 contains 15 residues. CDR3 sequence: CASSSSAEFSYEQYF. The CDR3, as DNA: TGTGCCAGCAGTTCATCAGCGGAATTCTCCTACGAGCAGTACTTC.

J is TRBJ2-1 and V is TRBV28; 13 bases are shared with TRBD2. The J segment lost 4 bases and the V segment lost 6 bases, leaving 6 bases of the junction unmatched. CDR3 length equals 16 residues. CDR1 is MDHEN, CDR2 SYDVKM, per germline. DNA of the CDR3: TGTGCCAGCAGCAAAGGACTAGCGGGGGTGTACAATGAGCAGTTCTTC. It translates to CASSKGLAGVYNEQFF.

The chain employs TRBV6-1 and TRBJ2-2, with a possible D match to TRBD2 (6 bases). The germline gives CDR1 MNHNS, CDR2 SASEGT. This CDR3 region has 15 residues. Between the trimmed V and J ends, which lost 8 bases and 1 base, there was a span of 14 bases. The CDR3 bases are TGTGCCAGCCGAGAGCGGGTTCTGAACACCGGGGAGCTGTTTTTT. Protein sequence: CASRERVLNTGELFF.

This chain uses TRBV28 with TRBJ1-2; D is perhaps TRBD1 (5 bases). The CDR3 length is 13 residues. Between the trimmed V and J ends, which lost 5 bases and 3 bases, there was a span of 10 bases. CDR1 and CDR2 from the germline V gene are MDHEN and SYDVKM. The CDR3 DNA follows: TGTGCCAGCAGTCAGACAGCCTACTATGGCTACACCTTC. It encodes CASSQTAYYGYTF.

This chain uses TRBV7-2 with TRBJ2-1, with 8 nucleotides matching TRBD2. The CDR3 spans 18 residues. Germline assignment: CDR1 SGHTA and CDR2 FQGNSA. The V segment lost 4 bases and the J segment 0 bases; nucleotides outside the gene matches: 11. CDR3 bases: TGTGCCAGCAGCTCTCTAGCGGGTGGGGTTAGCTCCTACAATGAGCAGTTCTTC. Residues: CASSSLAGGVSSYNEQFF. Variable domain in full (rest from reference TRBV7-2 and TRBJ2-1): GAGVSQSPSNKVTEKGKDVELRCDPISGHTALYWYRQSLGQGLEFLIYFQGNSAPDKSGLPSDRFSAERTGGSVSTLTIQRTQQEDSAVYLCASSSLAGGVSSYNEQFFGPGTRLTVL.

The chain joins TRBV12-3 or TRBV12-4 to TRBJ1-1, with D uncertain. The CDR3 runs 14 residues. V dropped 2 bases and J dropped 4 bases, with 11 bases sitting between them. CDR3 DNA sequence: TGTGCCAGCAGTTTAACGGGTAGTGGCACTGAAGCTTTCTTT. Amino acid sequence: CASSLTGSGTEAFF.

This rearrangement joins TRBV4-3 to TRBJ1-3, with TRBD1 matching 10 bases. After removal of 0 bases from V and 8 bases from J, the junction contained 10 bases not matched to a gene. CDR3 size: 17 residues. Germline V gene data show CDR1 as LGHNA and CDR2 as YSLEER. The CDR3 reads CASSQDLVRDRGDTIYF. Written as DNA, the CDR3 is TGCGCCAGCAGCCAAGATCTAGTTCGGGACAGGGGAGACACCATATATTTT.

This clonotype was counted a few times. J is TRBJ2-7 and V is TRBV11-2, with D unclear. The germline V and J ends were trimmed by 6 bases and 0 bases, with 12 bases remaining between them. This CDR3 has 14 amino acids. In germline, CDR1 is SGHAT, CDR2 FQNNGV. CDR3 nucleotide sequence: TGTGCCAGCAGTTCTGGGCCGAGCTCCTACGAGCAGTACTTC. Its protein is CASSSGPSSYEQYF.